The clone carrying this T cell receptor beta chain was counted between two and nine times. Its antigen is as yet unknown. As every portion of the isolated RNA was reverse transcribed, the sequencing read expressed TCRB transcripts. The data were produced by immunoSEQ multiplex PCR, yet TCRdb's version contains in-frame clones alone and is incomplete. Counted here are 500,000 to 650,000 clones, 9.5% to 15% occurring once; the ten biggest clones make up around 0.12%. The sample is drawn from a study of beta chain features in type 1 diabetes. This CDR3 contains 13 residues. V lost 4 bases to trimming and J lost 8 bases, with 12 bases between them. Germline V gives CDR1 GTSNPN, CDR2 SVGIG (reference sequence). Study results and limitations: cDNA-based reads could over-represent cells with high TCR expression. The study notes PCR might favor shorter templates equally in patients and controls. Moderate yet significant TCRB CDR3 shortening was seen in Type 1 diabetes patients in all four CD4+ subsets.

Sequencing used naive CD4+ T cells from blood. The receptor was isolated from a man aged 25-45 years with type 1 diabetes. This chain connects TRBV30 to TRBJ1-6, with D perhaps matching TRBD1 (5 bases). This chain's CDR3 is CAWTGTGDSPLHF. The CDR3, as DNA: TGTGCCTGGACCGGGACCGGGGATTCACCCCTCCACTTT.